This T cell receptor (beta chain) was sequenced in a study of PD-L1 blockade in urothelial cancer (TCRdb year 2017). Study-level background: All patients started therapy in about 2014 and received atezolizumab 1,200 mg intravenously every 3 weeks. About 90% of the roughly 29 patients were males with bladder-origin urothelial cancer, and about two thirds of the roughly 30 reported a prior smoking history. Patients had an ECOG performance status of 0 or 1 and had received between 0 and 3 prior chemotherapy regimens. Blood samples were analyzed 3 weeks after the start of treatment (second dose) and 6 weeks after the start of treatment. Blood samples yielded a median of around 150,000 T cells and roughly 80,000 unique TCRs, with median clonality around 0.083. The study was an exploratory multi-omic analysis of somatic, immune and clinical correlates of response to PD-L1 blockade with atezolizumab in urothelial cancer. TCR sequencing covered pretreatment tumor samples and matched, serially collected peripheral blood taken before and after atezolizumab treatment. Durable clinical benefit was defined as a progression-free survival longer than 6 months, and TCR features were additionally tested against progression-free survival and overall survival. In the same patients who had TCR sequencing, pretreatment tumors also underwent whole exome sequencing and RNA sequencing. Durable clinical benefit was achieved by nine patients and was not achieved by 20 patients. Pretreatment blood TCR-seq was available for under 35 patients, at least one posttreatment blood collection was obtained for 25 or so patients, and tumor TCR-seq was available for 25 or so patients.

The paper as a whole reports these results and caveats: Patients with durable benefit showed greater expansion of tumor-associated TCR clones in peripheral blood 3 weeks after starting treatment (n of about 20, p = 0.022). Because the sample size was small (n ≈ 29) and many of the analyses were exploratory, the results are meant to be hypothesis-generating. A pretreatment peripheral blood TCR clonality below the median was linked to improved progression-free and overall survival.

Points on this clone: Its antigen is currently not known. No base qualities exist here, and no much larger clone lies one base off it.

The intended sense of this specimen's time point label: peripheral blood 6 weeks after treatment start. A cohort of 25 to 30 patients with locally advanced or metastatic urothelial carcinoma, treated at Memorial Sloan Kettering on a trial protocol, was included. Peripheral blood mononuclear cells were collected pretreatment and during treatment, at between 1 and 8 total time points per patient. The Qiagen DNeasy Blood extraction kit was used to purify genomic DNA from total PBMCs and from tumor samples. PBMCs were collected pretreatment and during treatment and were isolated and stored as previously described. Synthetic TCR analog templates were spiked into each PCR to estimate absolute template abundance from read counts. The immunoSEQ assay was used to amplify TCRbeta CDR3 regions from genomic DNA with bias-controlled V and J gene primers. Sequencing of rearranged TCRbeta segments was performed at approximately 20X coverage. Per the source publication's procedure: Clustering was used to correct sequencing errors, and CDR3s were annotated against IMGT so that V, D and J genes could be assigned. Downstream analyses used only productive TCRbeta rearrangements and left out out-of-frame or stop-codon sequences. To compute clonality, Shannon entropy was normalized by the log of the number of unique productive sequences and then subtracted from one. Clones differing between time points or between blood and tumor were identified using Fisher's exact test with Benjamini-Hochberg correction, with an adjusted p below 0.01 applied as the threshold. Not all clones reach the TCRdb copy of this immuneACCESS table, which keeps in-frame sequences only. Checked studies attribute under half of the gap to unresolved V genes and leave the rest unexplained. The DNA was the basis for D and trimming; V, J and clone size are from that table. Within this sample are some 120,000 clones, with 91% of them counted one time only. The ten most abundant clones make up approximately 3.5% of the sample.

Sequenced material: PBMCs, taken around atezolizumab (anti-PD-L1) treatment. This TCR was recovered from a man aged 55 to 70 with urothelial cancer.

CDR3 sequence: CASTPLQGNYNEQFF. The DNA reads TGTGCCAGCACCCCTCTACAGGGGAACTACAATGAGCAGTTCTTC. Here the chain combines TRBV2 and TRBJ2-1; the junction holds 7 bases that match TRBD1. Sequences SNHLY (CDR1) and FYNNEI (CDR2) are obtained from the germline V gene. V loses 7 bases at its end and J loses 3 bases; junction bases beyond the gene matches: 9. Its CDR3 holds 15 amino acids, cysteine through phenylalanine. This entry keeps only the CDR3 DNA: 45 bases, framed from base 1.